This TCR beta chain was captured in a study of CD8 T cells in ankylosing spondylitis. General observations from the study: Reportedly, significant enrichment of disease-linked clones occurred in matched ankylosing spondylitis synovial fluid. A TCR beta motif made of eight highly homologous variants seemed typical of ankylosing spondylitis blood.

With molecular barcodes, quantitative 5'-RACE was used to make the TCR beta libraries. One entry per CDR3 protein results from TCRdb running MiXCR on the 5' RACE reads. The sample includes a few hundred thousand distinct CDR3 sequences, about 10% of them seen just once. This clonotype was picked up many times. Its antigen remains unknown. This CDR3 region has 15 residues. Germline CDR1 SGHRS, CDR2 YFSETQ. With V trimmed by 0 bases and J by 2 bases, 3 bases remained unmatched. The V and J genes are TRBV5-1 and TRBJ2-7, with 9 bases aligning to TRBD1. Sequencing used blood, either unsorted or a sorted T cell fraction (not recorded which). This receptor was identified in a male donor with ankylosing spondylitis or in good health (not recorded which). CDR3 sequence: CASSLGDRVTYEQYF. The CDR3 region has the DNA TGCGCCAGCAGCTTGGGGGACAGGGTAACCTACGAGCAGTACTTC. The complete variable domain, with remaining parts taken from reference TRBV5-1 and TRBJ2-7, reads KAGVTQTPRYLIKTRGQQVTLSCSPISGHRSVSWYQQTPGQGLQFLFEYFSETQRNKGNFPGRFSGRQFSNSRSEMNVSTLELGDSALYLCASSLGDRVTYEQYFGPGTRLTVT.